Each of the 20 T cell receptor beta chains below was sequenced from the same sample in a study of T cells in localized non-small cell lung cancer (dated by TCRdb to about 2020). Libraries were made using the immunoSEQ multiplex PCR assay. In TCRdb, the immuneACCESS table is reduced to in-frame sequences with V and J assigned. These tables do not hold every clone; where another copy was compared, an unresolved V gene accounts for under half, and the others remain unexplained. In all, the sample holds around 25,000 clones, and roughly 90% of those were seen once. The ten most abundant clones make up approximately 16% of the sample. The material was peripheral blood, obtained before any cancer treatment. Every receptor here comes from a man aged 40-75 years with stage III squamous cell lung carcinoma.

The rearrangement joins TRBV11-2 to TRBJ2-7, with D maybe TRBD1 (5 bases). This CDR3 comprises 16 residues. V lost 5 bases and J 3 bases, leaving 20 bases between the germline ends. The germline CDR1 and CDR2 sequences are SGHAT and FQNNGV. CDR3 in amino acids: CASSTKPWQGHYEQYF. CDR3 in DNA: TGTGCCAGCAGCACCAAACCCTGGCAGGGCCACTACGAGCAGTACTTC.

The chain links TRBV7-5 to TRBJ2-6; TRBD1, the table's D call, lacks a check against the DNA. TRBV7-5 constitutes a pseudogene. The CDR3 contains 16 residues. The CDR3 protein is CARNRSRQSRANVLTF. DNA for the CDR3: TGTGCCAGAAACCGCAGTAGACAAAGTCGGGCCAACGTCCTGACTTTC.

The chain carries TRBV28 and TRBJ1-4; the D gene is possibly TRBD1 (5 bases). Germline V gene sequence: CDR1 MDHEN, CDR2 SYDVKM. Trimming stripped 3 bases from V and 7 bases from J, with 12 bases between. The CDR3 covers 14 residues. The CDR3 coding sequence is TGTGCCAGCAGTTTTGCAGGGCATGGTGAAAAACTGTTTTTT. Translation gives CASSFAGHGEKLFF.

The chain uses TRBV12-5 and TRBJ1-2; no clear D. The CDR3 is 13 residues long. Between the trimmed V and J ends, which lost 0 bases and 8 bases, there was a span of 10 bases. Germline lookup yields CDR1 LGHNT and CDR2 FRNRAP. The CDR3 DNA sequence: TGTGCTAGTGGTTTGGTTGGAGATCACGGCTACACCTTC. Translated: CASGLVGDHGYTF.

V usage is TRBV19 and J usage is TRBJ2-7; 7 bases fit TRBD1. The CDR3 has 17 residues. V dropped 3 bases and J dropped 2; count of bases not matched to a gene: 13. Germline V lookup: CDR1 LNHDA, CDR2 SQIVND (reference sequence). The CDR3 DNA is TGTGCCAGTAGTATCAGACAGGGTTTCGGCGAAACCTACGAGCAGTACTTC. This translates into CASSIRQGFGETYEQYF.

The rearrangement links TRBV13 to TRBJ2-1; 8 bases are shared with TRBD1. V dropped 5 bases and J dropped 7; count of bases not matched to a gene: 4. This CDR3 contains 13 residues. The germline CDR1 and CDR2 sequences are PRHDT and FYEKMQ (reference sequence). The DNA of the CDR3 is TGTGCCAGCAGCGGGACAGGCTCAAATGAGCAGTTCTTC. It codes for CASSGTGSNEQFF.

This clone was observed a single time. This chain joins TRBV19 and TRBJ1-1; TRBD1 is a possible D gene (5 bases). V lost 2 bases, J lost 1 base, and 11 bases lay in between. This CDR3 comprises 15 residues. Germline assignment: CDR1 LNHDA and CDR2 SQIVND (reference sequence). This CDR3 reads CASSITQERNTEAFF. CDR3 bases: TGTGCCAGTAGTATAACACAGGAGAGGAACACTGAAGCTTTCTTT.

This chain connects TRBV5-1 to TRBJ2-2; TRBD2 agrees at 11 bases. Trimming removed 4 bases from V and 5 bases from J; junction bases left unmatched: 4. CDR3 length: 15 residues. Germline-derived CDR1 and CDR2 are SGHRS and YFSETQ. The CDR3 sequence: CASSEGLAGTGELFF. The CDR3 nucleotides are TGCGCCAGCAGCGAAGGACTAGCGGGTACCGGGGAGCTGTTTTTT.

The chain links TRBV19 to TRBJ2-7, with 10 bases aligning to TRBD1. Germline-derived CDR1 and CDR2 are LNHDA and SQIVND (reference sequence). The CDR3 consists of 13 residues. The ends lost 5 bases at V and 6 bases at J; junction bases unmatched: 4. The CDR3 nucleotides read TGTGCCAGTAGTGCCCGGACAGGGGGCGAGCAGTACTTC. Protein product: CASSARTGGEQYF.

This chain uses TRBV5-1 with TRBJ2-7; possible D gene TRBD2, 6 bases. The CDR3 runs 14 residues. CDR1 and CDR2 from the germline V gene are SGHRS and YFSETQ. V was cut by 7 bases and J by 2 bases, with 16 bases left in between. CDR3 nucleotides: TGCGCCAGCCGGGAAGGGACTCCCCCCTACGAGCAGTACTTC. Encoded protein: CASREGTPPYEQYF.

The rearrangement joins TRBV2 to TRBJ2-2, with 7 bases that match TRBD1. The CDR3 is made up of 15 amino acids. From germline, CDR1 is SNHLY and CDR2 FYNNEI. Unmatched junction bases numbered 6, after V lost 8 bases and J lost 0 bases. The CDR3 protein is CASHRDSANTGELFF. For the CDR3, the DNA is TGTGCCAGCCATCGGGACAGCGCGAACACCGGGGAGCTGTTTTTT.

This clone appeared a single time. CDR3 DNA sequence: TGCGCCAGCAGCTTGGCCCCGACAGGGGGCACTGAAGCTTTCTTT. Translating gives CASSLAPTGGTEAFF. This chain joins TRBV5-1 and TRBJ1-1, with 9 bases that match TRBD1. The CDR3 is 15 amino acids. Germline CDR1 is SGHRS and CDR2 is YFSETQ. Trimming at V came to 0 bases and at J to 4 bases, leaving 4 bases not matched to a gene.

The sample holds one count of this clone. V and J are TRBV27 and TRBJ2-4; possible D gene TRBD2, 5 bases. Trimming stripped 6 bases from V and 7 bases from J, with 13 bases between. This CDR3 has 13 amino acids. CDR1 and CDR2 (germline): MNHEY, SMNVEV (reference sequence). The CDR3, as DNA: TGTGCCAGCAGGGACTTCAAAGTGAACATTCAGTACTTC. This encodes CASRDFKVNIQYF.

V gene TRBV28 combines with J gene TRBJ2-7, with D perhaps TRBD1 or TRBD2 (5 bases each). This CDR3 region has 16 residues. From germline, CDR1 is MDHEN and CDR2 SYDVKM. Trimming left V 5 bases short and J 2 bases short, with 19 bases between. The CDR3, as DNA: TGTGCCAGCAGTCCGACCGGGACCTGGGGGACCTACGAGCAGTACTTC. Translated, it gives CASSPTGTWGTYEQYF. The full variable domain, completed using reference TRBV28 and TRBJ2-7, is DVKVTQSSRYLVKRTGEKVFLECVQDMDHENMFWYRQDPGLGLRLIYFSYDVKMKEKGDIPEGYSVSREKKERFSLILESASTNQTSMYLCASSPTGTWGTYEQYFGPGTRLTVT.

The table lists this clone with a count of one. The chain couples TRBV18 to TRBJ2-1, with TRBD2 matching 8 bases. Germline CDR1 reads KGHSH; CDR2 reads LQKENI. V was pared by 4 bases and J by 4 bases, with 15 bases of the junction left unmatched. The CDR3 is 18 amino acids. The CDR3 bases are TGTGCCAGCTCACGTCCGGGGACGGGGGGGATCCAATACAATGAGCAGTTCTTC. This translates into CASSRPGTGGIQYNEQFF.

The V and J genes are TRBV7-2 and TRBJ1-1, with D uncertain. The CDR3 runs 13 residues. Between the trimmed V and J ends, which lost 7 bases and 7 bases, there was a span of 16 bases. CDR1 is SGHTA, CDR2 FQGNSA, per germline. CDR3 bases: TGTGCCAGCAAGGCGCAGGTGATTGGTGAAGCTTTCTTT. Encoded protein: CASKAQVIGEAFF.

This chain connects TRBV6-5 to TRBJ1-2; 8 bases align to TRBD1. Germline V gives CDR1 MNHEY, CDR2 SVGAGI. The CDR3 extends over 15 amino acids. V was pared by 6 bases and J by 4 bases, with 10 bases of the junction left unmatched. The CDR3 is CASRSTGADVYGYTF. The CDR3 DNA is TGTGCCAGCAGGTCGACAGGGGCTGATGTCTATGGCTACACCTTC.

The genes are TRBV7-3 and TRBJ2-6; a weak D match, TRBD1 (6 bases). The CDR3 consists of 15 residues. The V end lost 7 bases, the J end lost 1 base, and 11 bases lay between the germline ends. Germline loops: CDR1 SGHTA, CDR2 FQGTGA. Here the CDR3 reads CASTLTGSGANVLTF. The CDR3, as DNA: TGTGCCAGCACCCTGACAGGTTCTGGGGCCAACGTCCTGACTTTC.

This rearrangement joins TRBV7-2 to TRBJ2-5; D unclear. Trimming pared 0 bases from V and 1 base from J, leaving 6 bases between. In germline, CDR1 is SGHTA, CDR2 FQGNSA. CDR3 size: 14 residues. DNA for the CDR3: TGTGCCAGCAGCTTAGCCGGGCCCCAAGAGACCCAGTACTTC. Protein: CASSLAGPQETQYF.

DNA of the CDR3: TGTGCCAGCAGCCAAGAATCCAGGGGGCCTCTCATTGAAGCTTTCTTT. Protein: CASSQESRGPLIEAFF. The V gene is TRBV4-2, the J gene TRBJ1-1; TRBD1 aligns across 8 bases. Trimming removed 0 bases from V and 7 bases from J; junction bases left unmatched: 10. Germline V lookup: CDR1 LGHNA, CDR2 YNFKEQ. The CDR3 is 16 amino acids.